This TCR beta chain was sequenced during a study of blood T cells in healthy people across ages. General study findings and limits: The fall in TCR beta diversity per million T cells was roughly linear with age. Expanded clonotype changes were possibly confounded by unknown donor CMV status.

The authors drew around 9.3 milliliters of peripheral blood from each donor. Germline V gene data show CDR1 as SNHLY and CDR2 as FYNNEI. The CDR3 extends over 15 amino acids. Trimming took 4 bases from V and 4 from J; bases not matched to a gene: 3. A second PCR, run for about 6 to 12 cycles, used a sample-barcoded 5' primer plus a J-beta primer mix. TCRdb redid the calling of the 5' RACE reads with MiXCR, one entry per CDR3 protein. The sample carries about 1.8 million distinct CDR3 sequences, around half recorded once. Worth noting for this clonotype: Its antigen is as yet unknown.

The sequence derives from a woman in her thirties or forties in good health. The sequenced material came from blood. The chain is built from TRBV2 and TRBJ2-1, with 11 bases that match TRBD2. The CDR3 DNA follows: TGTGCCAGCAGTGCGGTAGCGGGGGGGTACAATGAGCAGTTCTTC. Residues: CASSAVAGGYNEQFF.